This T cell receptor beta chain was documented in a study of T cell responses to AZD1222 COVID-19 vaccine. Whole-study findings and limits: Breadth and depth of Spike-specific TCRs rose after two AZD1222 doses. At study baseline, merely six AZD1222 recipients were seropositive. Researchers took repertoire samples only after the peak T cell response had come.

CDR3 length: 15 amino acids. Germline CDR1 GTSNPN, CDR2 SVGIG (reference sequence). V lost 0 bases and J lost 4; bases outside the gene matches: 3. This clone was counted a single time. Its matching antigen is unknown. Profiling relied on immunoSEQ multiplex PCR, and the TCRdb table lists in-frame clones only, not all of them. The sample yields about 92,000 clones, 75% to 90% seen once. This receptor was taken from an adult in good health. This chain uses TRBV30 with TRBJ2-6; 7 positions agree with TRBD1. The sequences come from peripheral blood, collected on day 0 of AZD1222 vaccination. In DNA, the CDR3 is TGTGCCTGGAGTGTAAGGGGGCGAGGGGCCAACGTCCTGACTTTC. Protein: CAWSVRGRGANVLTF.